The clone carrying this T cell receptor beta chain was counted a single time. This sample also contains other DNA sequences that code for the same CDR3. A deep-level run was used for the assay. Per sorted-subset replicate PCR, input was approximately 180 ng DNA, representing tens of thousands of T cell genomes. The repertoire was sequenced with immunoSEQ multiplex PCR; TCRdb's copy has only in-frame clones and lacks some. The profile shows over a million clones, more than 75% of them singletons. A CD45RA-negative memory subset and a CD45RA+ naive subset were separated from the CD4+ cells. The record originates from a study of shared clonotypes between healthy human individuals. Specimen: memory CD4+ T cells from PBMCs. Subset indicated: CD45RA-negative fraction. This TCR was recovered from a man younger than 35 in good health. Some clones in this sample may be carry-over from other donors' samples.

The CDR3 spells CASSPPGRAKNIQYF. For the CDR3, the DNA is TGTGCCAGCTCACCGCCCGGGCGGGCCAAAAACATTCAGTACTTC. The chain employs TRBV18 and TRBJ2-4; D is undetermined. Looked up from germline, CDR1 is KGHSH and CDR2 is LQKENI. Between the trimmed V and J ends, which lost 3 bases and 1 base, there was a span of 10 bases. The CDR3 is 15 residues long. Full variable domain (rest looked up from reference TRBV18 and TRBJ2-4): NAGVMQNPRHLVRRRGQEARLRCSPMKGHSHVYWYRQLPEEGLKFMVYLQKENIIDESGMPKERFSAEFPKEGPSILRIQQVVRGDSAAYFCASSPPGRAKNIQYFGAGTRLSVL.